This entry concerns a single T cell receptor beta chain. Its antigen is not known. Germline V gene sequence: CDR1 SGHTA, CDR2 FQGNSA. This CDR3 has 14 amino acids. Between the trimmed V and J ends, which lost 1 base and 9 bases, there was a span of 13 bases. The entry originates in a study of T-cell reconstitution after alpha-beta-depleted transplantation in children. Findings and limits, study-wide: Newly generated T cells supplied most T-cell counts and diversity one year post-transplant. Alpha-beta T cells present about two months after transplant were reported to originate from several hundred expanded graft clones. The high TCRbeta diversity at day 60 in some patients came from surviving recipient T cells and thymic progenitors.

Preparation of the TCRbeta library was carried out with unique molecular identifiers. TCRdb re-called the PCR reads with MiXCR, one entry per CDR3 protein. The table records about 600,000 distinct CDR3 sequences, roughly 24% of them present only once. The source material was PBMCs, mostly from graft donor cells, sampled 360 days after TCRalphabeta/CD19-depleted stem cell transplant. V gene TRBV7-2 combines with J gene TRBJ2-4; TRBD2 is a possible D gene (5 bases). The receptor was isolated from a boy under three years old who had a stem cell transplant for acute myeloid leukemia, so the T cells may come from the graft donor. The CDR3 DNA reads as TGTGCCAGCAGCTTAGTGAGGGCCCTAGGCATTCAGTACTTC. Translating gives CASSLVRALGIQYF.